This T cell receptor (beta chain) stems from a study of cytotoxic CD8 clonotypes in ibrutinib-treated CLL. Study details: It was after a median approximately twelve months of treatment, range 6 to 36, that response samples were taken. Broader study findings: Sustained-remission and progressing patients had unequal sampling times.

A 1 in 200,000 to 1 in 1 million T cell depth was the sequencing target. Only in-frame clones appear in the TCRdb table, and some are missing; sequencing was by immunoSEQ multiplex PCR. The sample has about 270,000 clones, around 77% seen once. In regard to this clone: Its antigen is not known.

This TCR was sampled from a human donor with chronic lymphocytic leukemia. The sample here was PBMCs, taken at disease progression, from a patient treated with ibrutinib.

The CDR3 loop is CASSPFRQGTGELFF. Here the CDR3 DNA reads TGTGCCAGCAGCCCCTTTCGACAGGGGACCGGGGAGCTGTTTTTT. J is TRBJ2-2 and V is TRBV2, with 8 bases matching TRBD1. This CDR3 region has 15 residues. V dropped 6 bases and J dropped 5; count of bases not matched to a gene: 8. The V gene's germline CDR1 is SNHLY and CDR2 FYNNEI.